The 7 T cell receptor beta chains below were found in one sample sequenced in a study of T cells in narcolepsy. Sequenced by immunoSEQ multiplex PCR; TCRdb stores in-frame clones only, minus some. The data show about 35,000 clones, with roughly 77% seen just once and 2.3% held by the top ten. The specimen was memory (CD45RA-) CD4+ T cells from blood. Receptors were obtained from a human donor in good health.

The V gene is TRBV20-1, the J gene TRBJ2-5; no firm D call. The CDR3 totals 11 residues. Germline CDR1 and CDR2: DFQATT and SNEGSKA (reference sequence). Between the trimmed V and J ends, which lost 3 bases and 5 bases, there was a span of 7 bases. CDR3 nucleotide sequence: TGCAGTGCTAGTTGGTCGGAGACCCAGTACTTC. It encodes CSASWSETQYF.

V and J are TRBV5-8 and TRBJ1-1; D call uncertain. The V end lost 0 bases, the J end lost 5 bases, and 14 bases lay between the germline ends. This CDR3 is 15 amino acids long. Germline V CDR1 and CDR2: SGHTS, YDEGEE. CDR3 amino acids: CASSLGPITMTEAFF. In DNA form, the CDR3 reads TGTGCCAGCAGCTTGGGTCCCATAACGATGACTGAAGCTTTCTTT.

The CDR3 sequence is CASSPNPGQVYNEQFF. CDR3 sequence (DNA): TGTGCCAGCAGTCCCAATCCGGGACAGGTCTACAATGAGCAGTTCTTC. The gene calls are TRBV28 and TRBJ2-1, with TRBD1 identical over 8 bases. The CDR3 consists of 16 residues. V lost 5 bases and J lost 3; bases outside the gene matches: 9. The germline V gene encodes CDR1 MDHEN and CDR2 SYDVKM.

Worth noting for this clone: Other DNA sequences of this sample code for an identical CDR3. This sequence joins TRBV7-2 and TRBJ2-1; 11 bases agree with TRBD2. J lost 10 bases, V lost 0 bases, and 5 bases had no gene match. Germline V gene data show CDR1 as SGHTA and CDR2 as FQGNSA. CDR3 length: 15 residues. CDR3 sequence reads: CASSLAGASGGEQFF. The CDR3 DNA reads as TGTGCCAGCAGCTTAGCCGGTGCTAGCGGGGGGGAGCAGTTCTTC.

The chain combines TRBV6-1 with TRBJ1-1; D gene unclear. The CDR3 runs 13 residues. CDR1 and CDR2 from the germline V gene are MNHNS and SASEGT. The V end was cut by 8 bases, the J end by 2 bases, with 12 bases between. This CDR3 is CASGRRGNTEAFF. As DNA, the CDR3 is TGTGCCAGCGGTCGGCGGGGAAACACTGAAGCTTTCTTT.

The chain couples TRBV7-2 to TRBJ2-1; D is ambiguous. V was shortened by 5 bases and J by 8 bases, with 10 bases between the two germline ends. The CDR3 has 12 amino acids. The germline gives CDR1 SGHTA, CDR2 FQGNSA. The CDR3 bases are TGTGCCAGCAGCCTCCCGACTTATGAGCAGTTCTTC. Amino acid sequence: CASSLPTYEQFF. The full variable domain, its missing parts supplied by reference TRBV7-2 and TRBJ2-1, is GAGVSQSPSNKVTEKGKDVELRCDPISGHTALYWYRQSLGQGLEFLIYFQGNSAPDKSGLPSDRFSAERTGGSVSTLTIQRTQQEDSAVYLCASSLPTYEQFFGPGTRLTVL.

For the CDR3, the DNA is TGTGCCAGCAGCCAAGCTAGGGACAGGCACTACGAGCAGTACTTC. The encoded protein is CASSQARDRHYEQYF. This chain connects TRBV14 to TRBJ2-7; 8 nucleotides line up with TRBD1. Germline assignment: CDR1 SGHDN and CDR2 FVKESK. After removal of 1 base from V and 3 bases from J, the junction contained 5 bases not matched to a gene. The length of the CDR3 is 15 residues.